Presented here are 18 T cell receptor beta chains from one specimen sequenced in a study of siplizumab effects on memory and regulatory T cells. Libraries were prepared by immunoSEQ multiplex PCR; TCRdb keeps only in-frame clonotypes and omits some of them. The repertoire has approximately 94,000 clones, roughly 96% of them found once; the top ten carry 0.025% to 0.035%. The material sequenced was naive CD4+ T cells sorted from blood. All receptors come from a human donor in good health.

The rearrangement links TRBV6-5 to TRBJ1-5; D unclear. This CDR3 comprises 14 residues. The germline V gene has CDR1 MNHEY and CDR2 SVGAGI. Trimming removed 5 bases from V and 5 bases from J, with 13 bases in between. CDR3 residues: CASSEGPIYQPQHF. The DNA of the CDR3 is TGTGCCAGCAGTGAAGGTCCAATATATCAGCCCCAGCATTTT.

V is TRBV15 and J is TRBJ1-6; TRBD1 matches at 9 bases. Per germline, CDR1 LNHNV and CDR2 YYDKDF (reference sequence). Trimming removed 6 bases from V and 9 bases from J; junction bases left unmatched: 9. The CDR3 has 15 amino acids. The CDR3 sequence: CATRPQGAESSPLHF. The DNA for the CDR3 is TGTGCCACCAGACCACAGGGGGCCGAAAGTTCACCCCTCCACTTT.

The chain uses TRBV29-1 and TRBJ1-4; D gene unclear. This CDR3 has 12 residues. The V gene lost 5 bases and the J gene lost 8 bases, with 12 bases spanning the gap. The V gene's germline CDR1 is SQVTM and CDR2 ANQGSEA. CDR3 sequence: CSVSGFGEKLFF. The DNA for the CDR3 is TGCAGCGTTTCGGGATTCGGGGAAAAACTGTTTTTT.

The chain uses TRBV11-3 and TRBJ2-5; 7 nucleotides align to TRBD2. CDR1 and CDR2 from the germline V gene are SGHNT and YENEEA. V dropped 5 bases and J dropped 3; count of bases not matched to a gene: 6. The CDR3 covers 14 residues. The CDR3 here is CASSTRRGEETQYF. CDR3 nucleotide sequence: TGTGCCAGCAGCACAAGACGGGGGGAAGAGACCCAGTACTTC.

J is TRBJ1-2 and V is TRBV5-4, with 7 bases lining up with TRBD1. Germline assignment: CDR1 SGHNT and CDR2 YYREEE (reference sequence). Germline trimming cut 4 bases from V and 9 bases from J; bases unmatched to any gene: 12. This CDR3 region has 14 residues. The CDR3 is CASSVPRDSQRYTF. CDR3 DNA sequence: TGTGCCAGCAGCGTACCCCGGGACAGTCAGCGCTACACCTTC.

The V call is TRBV30, the J call TRBJ1-1; a possible D gene is TRBD1 (5 bases). V lost 1 base and J 1 base, leaving 13 bases between the germline ends. This CDR3 is 15 amino acids long. Germline lookup yields CDR1 GTSNPN and CDR2 SVGIG (reference sequence). Here the CDR3 DNA reads TGTGCCTGGAGTGCAAGGGACTTCCAGAACACTGAAGCTTTCTTT. Protein sequence: CAWSARDFQNTEAFF. Looking up the rest from reference TRBV30 and TRBJ1-1 gives the full variable domain: SQTIHQWPATLVQPVGSPLSLECTVEGTSNPNLYWYRQAAGRGLQLLFYSVGIGQISSEVPQNLSASRPQDRQFILSSKKLLLSDSGFYLCAWSARDFQNTEAFFGQGTRLTVV.

The chain joins TRBV27 to TRBJ1-6; D ambiguous. Trimming cost V 5 bases and J 3 bases, with 11 bases left between them. Germline CDR1 is MNHEY and CDR2 is SMNVEV (reference sequence). CDR3 length: 15 residues. For the CDR3, the DNA is TGTGCCAGCAGTCGGACGGCCCTCTATAATTCACCCCTCCACTTT. It encodes CASSRTALYNSPLHF.

The chain uses TRBV7-2 and TRBJ1-2, with a tentative D call TRBD1 (5 bases). In germline, CDR1 is SGHTA, CDR2 FQGNSA. V was shortened by 2 bases and J by 6 bases, with 13 bases between the two germline ends. The CDR3 is 14 residues long. The CDR3 loop is CASSLQGREDGYTF. The CDR3 nucleotides are TGTGCCAGCAGCTTACAGGGTCGAGAGGATGGCTACACCTTC. Filled out from reference TRBV7-2 and TRBJ1-2, the complete variable domain reads GAGVSQSPSNKVTEKGKDVELRCDPISGHTALYWYRQSLGQGLEFLIYFQGNSAPDKSGLPSDRFSAERTGGSVSTLTIQRTQQEDSAVYLCASSLQGREDGYTFGSGTRLTVV.

V and J are TRBV10-3 and TRBJ2-5; tentatively, D is TRBD2 (5 bases). V was trimmed by 4 bases and J by 0 bases, leaving 12 bases between them. The CDR3 has 15 residues. CDR1 is ENHRY and CDR2 is SYGVKD in the germline V gene. The CDR3 loop reads CAISGAPGDQETQYF. CDR3 bases: TGTGCCATCAGTGGGGCCCCCGGGGACCAAGAGACCCAGTACTTC.

The V call is TRBV7-3, the J call TRBJ2-7, with 8 bases identical to TRBD2. Germline V gene sequence: CDR1 SGHTA, CDR2 FQGTGA. The CDR3 length is 13 residues. J lost 2 bases, V lost 3 bases, and 0 bases had no gene match. The DNA of the CDR3 is TGTGCCAGCAGCTTTAGCGGGGCCTACGAGCAGTACTTC. Translating gives CASSFSGAYEQYF.

This chain connects TRBV5-1 to TRBJ2-2; 11 nucleotides agree with TRBD1. Trimming took 4 bases from V and 6 from J; bases not matched to a gene: 2. The CDR3 runs 14 residues. Looked up from germline, CDR1 is SGHRS and CDR2 is YFSETQ. The DNA for the CDR3 is TGCGCCAGCAGCGGGGGACAGGGGGCCGGGGAGCTGTTTTTT. Its protein product is CASSGGQGAGELFF.

The chain couples TRBV18 to TRBJ1-2; D uncertain. Germline CDR1 reads KGHSH; CDR2 reads LQKENI. This CDR3 spans 14 amino acids. V lost 1 base, J lost 0 bases, and 6 bases lay in between. CDR3 in DNA: TGTGCCAGCTCACCACTTGAGGCTAACTATGGCTACACCTTC. This codes for CASSPLEANYGYTF. Supplemented by reference TRBV18 and TRBJ1-2, the full variable domain reads NAGVMQNPRHLVRRRGQEARLRCSPMKGHSHVYWYRQLPEEGLKFMVYLQKENIIDESGMPKERFSAEFPKEGPSILRIQQVVRGDSAAYFCASSPLEANYGYTFGSGTRLTVV.

This sequence joins TRBV7-9 and TRBJ2-2, with D maybe TRBD1 (6 bases). CDR1 is SEHNR, CDR2 FQNEAQ, per germline (reference sequence). This CDR3 has 13 amino acids. V dropped 2 bases and J dropped 5 bases, with 6 bases sitting between them. CDR3 sequence: CASSLQGTGELFF. Written as DNA, the CDR3 is TGTGCCAGCAGCTTACAGGGGACCGGGGAGCTGTTTTTT.

The chain has TRBV7-6 and TRBJ1-3; D ambiguous. Between the trimmed V and J ends, which lost 3 bases and 0 bases, there was a span of 15 bases. This CDR3 spans 17 amino acids. Germline assignment: CDR1 SGHVS and CDR2 FNYEAQ. The CDR3 bases are TGTGCCAGCAGCTTCGCGAGCCCGGACTACTCTGGAAACACCATATATTTT. Its translation is CASSFASPDYSGNTIYF.

This clone was recorded once. The gene calls are TRBV9 and TRBJ2-2; the D is unclear. V was pared by 0 bases and J by 2 bases, with 11 bases between. The CDR3 length is 16 residues. Germline CDR1 SGDLS, CDR2 YYNGEE. The CDR3 protein is CASSVGPQVNTGELFF. CDR3 in DNA: TGTGCCAGCAGCGTAGGGCCCCAGGTAAACACCGGGGAGCTGTTTTTT.

The chain's CDR3 is CAIRGDNSGNTIYF. CDR3 nucleotide sequence: TGTGCCATCAGGGGAGACAACTCTGGAAACACCATATATTTT. The J gene is TRBJ1-3, the V gene TRBV10-3; no clear D gene. Germline CDR1 is ENHRY and CDR2 is SYGVKD. The V and J ends lost 6 bases and 0 bases respectively, with 9 bases between them. The CDR3 runs 14 residues.

The rearrangement links TRBV29-1 to TRBJ2-1, with 7 positions matching TRBD1. The V and J ends lost 4 bases and 2 bases, in that order; junction bases with no gene match: 2. The CDR3 consists of 13 residues. The germline V gene has CDR1 SQVTM and CDR2 ANQGSEA. The DNA for the CDR3 is TGCAGCGTTGCTGGGACAGCCTACAATGAGCAGTTCTTC. Translating gives CSVAGTAYNEQFF.

The chain carries TRBV19 and TRBJ2-2, with D possibly matching TRBD1 (6 bases). CDR1 and CDR2 (germline): LNHDA, SQIVND (reference sequence). The ends were cut back, 7 bases at V and 6 bases at J, with 15 bases in the middle. This CDR3 has 14 residues. CDR3 sequence: CASIRIGGPGELFF. The CDR3 DNA reads as TGTGCCAGTATCAGGATTGGGGGCCCCGGGGAGCTGTTTTTT.